The clone carrying this T cell receptor beta chain was detected a few times. This specimen belongs to a study of blood T cell repertoires in COVID-19. How the authors handled the data: Estimation of nucleated cell counts relied on the amplification of reference gene primers. TCRdb keeps only in-frame clones here, not all; method: immunoSEQ multiplex PCR. The V and J calls and clone size come from that table; D and trimming were worked out from the DNA. The table includes some 200,000 clones, roughly 79% detected once. Those who participated ranged in age from roughly 18 to 90 years and resided in about 24 US areas. Self-reported history from a screening survey and questionnaire set each donor's cohort. The source of this sequence is a woman aged 45-60 years with acute COVID-19. The sequencing input was PBMCs or T cells enriched from blood (not recorded which).

The CDR3 sequence: CASSYSEGGSEKLFF. For the CDR3, the DNA is TGTGCCAGCAGTTACTCAGAGGGAGGGAGCGAAAAACTGTTTTTT. The chain couples TRBV6-5 to TRBJ1-4; no firm D call. This CDR3 is built from 15 residues. From germline, CDR1 is MNHEY and CDR2 SVGAGI. Trimming cost V 0 bases and J 8 bases, with 13 bases left between them.